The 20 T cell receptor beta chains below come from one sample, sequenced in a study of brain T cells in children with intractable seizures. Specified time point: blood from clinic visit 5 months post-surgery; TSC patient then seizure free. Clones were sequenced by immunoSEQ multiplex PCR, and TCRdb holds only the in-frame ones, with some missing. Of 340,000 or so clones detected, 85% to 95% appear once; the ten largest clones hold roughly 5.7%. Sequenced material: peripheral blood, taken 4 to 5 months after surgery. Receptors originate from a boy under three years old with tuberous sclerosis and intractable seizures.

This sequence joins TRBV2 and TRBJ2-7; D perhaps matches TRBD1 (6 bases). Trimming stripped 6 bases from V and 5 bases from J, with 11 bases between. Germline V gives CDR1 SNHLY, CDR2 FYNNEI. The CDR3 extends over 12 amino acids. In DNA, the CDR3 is TGTGCCAGCAGCCACAGGGCCAACGAGCAGTACTTC. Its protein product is CASSHRANEQYF.

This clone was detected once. For the CDR3, the DNA is TGCGCCAGCAGCTCTCAGGTGGAGGAAGGCTACACCTTC. This encodes CASSSQVEEGYTF. The chain links TRBV5-1 to TRBJ1-2, with D hard to call. The ends were cut back, 3 bases at V and 8 bases at J, with 14 bases in the middle. The CDR3 consists of 13 residues. Germline CDR1 SGHRS, CDR2 YFSETQ.

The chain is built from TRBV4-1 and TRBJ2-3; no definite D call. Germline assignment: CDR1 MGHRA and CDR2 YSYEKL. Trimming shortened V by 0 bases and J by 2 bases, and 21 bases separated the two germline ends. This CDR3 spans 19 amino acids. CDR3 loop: CASSQDVNTEALSTDTQYF. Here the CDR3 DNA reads TGCGCCAGCAGCCAAGATGTTAATACTGAGGCCTTATCCACAGATACGCAGTATTTT.

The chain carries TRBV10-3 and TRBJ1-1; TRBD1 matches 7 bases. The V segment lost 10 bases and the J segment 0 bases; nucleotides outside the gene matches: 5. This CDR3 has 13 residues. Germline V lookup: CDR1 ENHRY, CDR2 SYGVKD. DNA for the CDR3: TGTGCCACCGTACAGGGGATGAACACTGAAGCTTTCTTT. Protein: CATVQGMNTEAFF.

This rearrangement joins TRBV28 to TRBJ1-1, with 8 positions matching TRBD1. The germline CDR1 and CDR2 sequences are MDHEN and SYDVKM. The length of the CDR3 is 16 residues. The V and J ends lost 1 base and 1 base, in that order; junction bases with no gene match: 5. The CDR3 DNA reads TGTGCCAGCAGTTTATATGCAGGGGGCTCGAACACTGAAGCTTTCTTT. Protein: CASSLYAGGSNTEAFF.

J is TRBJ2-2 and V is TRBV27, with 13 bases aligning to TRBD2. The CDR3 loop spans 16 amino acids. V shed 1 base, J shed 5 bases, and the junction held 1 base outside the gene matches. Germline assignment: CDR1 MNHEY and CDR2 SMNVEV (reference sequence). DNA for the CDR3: TGTGCCAGCAGTTTATTACTAGCGGGAGGGACCGGGGAGCTGTTTTTT. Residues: CASSLLLAGGTGELFF.

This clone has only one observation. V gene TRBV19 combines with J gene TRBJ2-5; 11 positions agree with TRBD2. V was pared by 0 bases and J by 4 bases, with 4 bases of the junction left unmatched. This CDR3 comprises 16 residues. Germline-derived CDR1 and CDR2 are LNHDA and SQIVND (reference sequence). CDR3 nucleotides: TGTGCCAGTAGTATAGATGGTCTAGCGGGAGGAGAGACCCAGTACTTC. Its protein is CASSIDGLAGGETQYF.

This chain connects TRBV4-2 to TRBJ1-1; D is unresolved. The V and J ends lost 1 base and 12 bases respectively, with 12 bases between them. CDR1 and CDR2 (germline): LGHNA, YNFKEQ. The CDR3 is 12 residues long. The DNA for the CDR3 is TGTGCCAGCAGCCAAGCGGGAGGGATGACTTTCTTT. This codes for CASSQAGGMTFF.

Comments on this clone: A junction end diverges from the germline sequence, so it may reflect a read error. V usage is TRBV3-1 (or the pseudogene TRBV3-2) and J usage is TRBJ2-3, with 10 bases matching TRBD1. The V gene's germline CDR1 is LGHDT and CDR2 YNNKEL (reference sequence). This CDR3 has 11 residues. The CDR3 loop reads CASSAGTGARF. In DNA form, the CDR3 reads TGTGCCAGCAGCGCCGGGACAGGGGCCCGTTTT.

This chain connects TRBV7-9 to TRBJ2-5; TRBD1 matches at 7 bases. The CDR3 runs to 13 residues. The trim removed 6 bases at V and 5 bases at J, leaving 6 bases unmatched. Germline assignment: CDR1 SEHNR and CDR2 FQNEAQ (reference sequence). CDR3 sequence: CASRGGYRETQYF. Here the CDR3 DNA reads TGTGCCAGCAGAGGGGGCTATCGGGAGACCCAGTACTTC.

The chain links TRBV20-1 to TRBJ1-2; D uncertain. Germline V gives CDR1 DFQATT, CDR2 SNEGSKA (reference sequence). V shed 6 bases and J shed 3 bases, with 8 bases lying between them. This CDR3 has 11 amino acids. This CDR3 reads CSAAGDYGYTF. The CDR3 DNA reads TGCAGTGCGGCAGGAGACTATGGCTACACCTTC.

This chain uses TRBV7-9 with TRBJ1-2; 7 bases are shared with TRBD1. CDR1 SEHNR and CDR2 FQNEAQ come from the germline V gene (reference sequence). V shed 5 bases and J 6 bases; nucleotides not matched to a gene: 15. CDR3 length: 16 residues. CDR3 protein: CASSPNEGTVVHGYTF. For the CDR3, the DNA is TGTGCCAGCAGCCCAAACGAAGGGACAGTCGTTCATGGCTACACCTTC.

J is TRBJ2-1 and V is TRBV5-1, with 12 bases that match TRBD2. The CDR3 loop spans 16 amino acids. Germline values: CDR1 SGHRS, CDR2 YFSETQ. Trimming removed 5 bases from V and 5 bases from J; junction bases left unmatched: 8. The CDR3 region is CASSSVLAGGNNEQFF. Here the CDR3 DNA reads TGCGCCAGCAGTTCTGTACTAGCGGGGGGTAACAATGAGCAGTTCTTC.

CDR3 sequence: CASRNPPGVNTEAFF. CDR3 bases: TGTGCCAGCAGAAACCCGCCGGGGGTGAACACTGAAGCTTTCTTT. The genes are TRBV7-8 and TRBJ1-1, with D maybe TRBD1 (5 bases). The CDR3 is 15 residues long. V dropped 6 bases and J dropped 0 bases, with 14 bases sitting between them. The germline CDR1 and CDR2 sequences are SGHVS and FQNEAQ.

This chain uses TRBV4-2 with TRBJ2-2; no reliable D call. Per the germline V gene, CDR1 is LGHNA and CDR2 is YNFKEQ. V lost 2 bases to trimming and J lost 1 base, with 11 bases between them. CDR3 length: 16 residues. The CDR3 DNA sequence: TGTGCCAGCAGCCAAAACGCGGATATGAACACCGGGGAGCTGTTTTTT. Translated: CASSQNADMNTGELFF.

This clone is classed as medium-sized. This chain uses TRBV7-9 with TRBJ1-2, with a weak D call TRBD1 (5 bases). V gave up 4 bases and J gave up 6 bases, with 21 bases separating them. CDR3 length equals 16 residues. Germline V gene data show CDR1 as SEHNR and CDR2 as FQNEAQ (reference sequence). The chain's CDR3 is CASSSIEGRVRDGYTF. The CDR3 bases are TGTGCCAGCAGCTCCATTGAGGGACGGGTAAGAGATGGCTACACCTTC.

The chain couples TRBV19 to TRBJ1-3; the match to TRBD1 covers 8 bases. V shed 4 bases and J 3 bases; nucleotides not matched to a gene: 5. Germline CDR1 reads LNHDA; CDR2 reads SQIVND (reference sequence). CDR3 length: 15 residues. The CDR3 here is CASSTQDRGGNTIYF. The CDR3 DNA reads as TGTGCCAGTAGTACCCAAGACAGGGGTGGAAACACCATATATTTT.

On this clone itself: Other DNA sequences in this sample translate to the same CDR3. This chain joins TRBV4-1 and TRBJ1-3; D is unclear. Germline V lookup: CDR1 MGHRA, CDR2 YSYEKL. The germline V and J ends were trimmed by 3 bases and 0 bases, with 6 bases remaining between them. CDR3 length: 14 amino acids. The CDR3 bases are TGCGCCAGCAGCCAGGGTTACTCTGGAAACACCATATATTTT. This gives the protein CASSQGYSGNTIYF.

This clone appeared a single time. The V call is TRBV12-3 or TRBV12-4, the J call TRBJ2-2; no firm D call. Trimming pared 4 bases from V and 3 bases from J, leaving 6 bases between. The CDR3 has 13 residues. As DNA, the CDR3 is TGTGCCAGCAGTTACTTCCACACCGGGGAGCTGTTTTTT. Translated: CASSYFHTGELFF.

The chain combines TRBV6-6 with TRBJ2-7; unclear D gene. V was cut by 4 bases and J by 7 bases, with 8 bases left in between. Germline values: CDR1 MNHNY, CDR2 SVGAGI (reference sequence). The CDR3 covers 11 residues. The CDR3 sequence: CASSSQLEQYF. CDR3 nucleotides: TGTGCCAGCAGTTCCCAACTTGAGCAGTACTTC.